Listed below are T cell receptor beta chains from one sample, sequenced in a study of cytomegalovirus exposure and HLA in healthy donors. Sequenced by immunoSEQ multiplex PCR; TCRdb stores in-frame clones only, minus some. The sample holds tens of thousands of clones; approximately 97% are singletons and the top ten take around 1.6%. The sequenced material came from PBMCs. The receptors stem from a woman aged 18 to 35 in good health and CMV-seropositive. The CDR3 runs from the conserved cysteine through the conserved F or W. A D gene is named only where the DNA matches it firmly. The size of a clone is reported for some rows only, either as once, few or many, or as a class for expanded clones.

j_call: TRBJ2-7
v_call: TRBV2
d_call: TRBD1
clone_size: .
cdr3_aa: CASRMTGGLGEQYF
cdr3_nt: TGTGCCAGCAGGATGACAGGGGGCTTAGGCGAGCAGTACTTC

j_call: TRBJ2-3
v_call: TRBV29-1
d_call: TRBD1
clone_size: .
cdr3_aa: CSVEMGQEADTQYF
cdr3_nt: TGCAGCGTTGAAATGGGACAGGAGGCAGATACGCAGTATTTT

j_call: TRBJ2-3
v_call: TRBV5-4
d_call: .
clone_size: .
cdr3_aa: CASSSSQVVTDTQYF
cdr3_nt: TGTGCCAGCAGCTCCTCACAGGTGGTCACAGATACGCAGTATTTT

j_call: TRBJ1-2
v_call: TRBV4-1
d_call: TRBD1
clone_size: .
cdr3_aa: CASSQATGGSNYGYTF
cdr3_nt: TGCGCCAGCAGCCAAGCGACAGGGGGCTCTAACTATGGCTACACCTTC

j_call: TRBJ1-2
v_call: TRBV5-6
d_call: .
clone_size: .
cdr3_aa: CASSLTDGYGYTF
cdr3_nt: TGTGCCAGCAGCTTGACAGACGGCTATGGCTACACCTTC

j_call: TRBJ1-2
v_call: TRBV5-5
d_call: TRBD1
clone_size: .
cdr3_aa: CASRRTGADGYTF
cdr3_nt: TGTGCCAGCAGACGGACAGGGGCGGATGGCTACACCTTC

j_call: TRBJ2-1
v_call: TRBV27
d_call: TRBD2
clone_size: .
cdr3_aa: CASSLGTSRDEQFF
cdr3_nt: TGTGCCAGCAGTTTAGGGACTAGCAGGGATGAGCAGTTCTTC

j_call: TRBJ2-3
v_call: TRBV7-6
d_call: .
clone_size: once
cdr3_aa: CASSEITSGADTQYF
cdr3_nt: TGTGCCAGCAGCGAGATTACCTCCGGGGCAGATACGCAGTATTTT

j_call: TRBJ2-3
v_call: TRBV25-1
d_call: TRBD1
clone_size: .
cdr3_aa: CASSEDRFRTDTQYF
cdr3_nt: TGTGCCAGCAGTGAGGACAGGTTCCGCACAGATACGCAGTATTTT

j_call: TRBJ2-1
v_call: TRBV5-1
d_call: TRBD2
clone_size: .
cdr3_aa: CASSPGLADYNEQFF
cdr3_nt: TGCGCCAGCAGCCCGGGACTAGCCGATTACAATGAGCAGTTCTTC

j_call: TRBJ2-2
v_call: TRBV29-1
d_call: TRBD1
clone_size: .
cdr3_aa: CSAGTGGTGELFF
cdr3_nt: TGCAGCGCCGGGACAGGGGGCACCGGGGAGCTGTTTTTT

j_call: TRBJ1-1
v_call: TRBV23-1
d_call: .
clone_size: .
cdr3_aa: CASPPEGRTEAFF
cdr3_nt: TGCGCCAGCCCCCCGGAGGGGCGAACTGAAGCTTTCTTT

j_call: TRBJ1-5
v_call: TRBV19
d_call: .
clone_size: .
cdr3_aa: CASSPGGNQPQHF
cdr3_nt: TGTGCCAGTAGTCCCGGGGGCAATCAGCCCCAGCATTTT

j_call: TRBJ1-2
v_call: TRBV11-2
d_call: .
clone_size: .
cdr3_aa: CASSLRSGSGLGYGYTF
cdr3_nt: TGTGCCAGCAGCCTTCGGAGCGGAAGTGGGTTGGGCTATGGCTACACCTTC

j_call: TRBJ2-6
v_call: TRBV19
d_call: .
clone_size: .
cdr3_aa: CASSKRGTGANVLTF
cdr3_nt: TGTGCCAGTAGTAAGAGGGGGACTGGGGCCAACGTCCTGACTTTC

j_call: TRBJ2-7
v_call: TRBV5-6
d_call: TRBD1
clone_size: .
cdr3_aa: CASSLRIPDRSDYEQYF
cdr3_nt: TGTGCCAGCAGCTTGAGGATCCCGGACAGGTCAGACTACGAGCAGTACTTC